The sample holds a few counts of the clone carrying this TCR beta chain. Antigen unknown. The data originate from a study of cytomegalovirus exposure and HLA in healthy donors. The CDR3 runs to 13 residues. V gave up 6 bases and J gave up 0 bases, with 6 bases separating them. Germline V gives CDR1 LNHDA, CDR2 SQIVND (reference sequence). The PCR made use of 60 Vbeta and 13 Jbeta primers. Measured with immunoSEQ multiplex PCR; TCRdb has only the in-frame clones, and not every one. The sample lists 100,000 to 150,000 clones, about 85% seen once, with roughly 4% in the top ten. Broader study findings: The classifier, whose performance was assessed in both the original and validation cohorts, reportedly diagnosed cytomegalovirus status with high specificity and sensitivity. A later analysis showed HLA-associated TCR beta chains outstripping equally common others in clonal expansion. DRB1 showed the most TCR associations and HLA-C the fewest in a later analysis, as rates varied by HLA locus. Sequencing had likely introduced a cluster of highly shared sequence variants as an artifact.

J is TRBJ2-4 and V is TRBV19; no firm D call. Material for sequencing was PBMCs. The receptor was isolated from a man younger than 30 in good health and CMV-seropositive. The CDR3 DNA is TGTGCCAGTAGAAAGCTAGCCAAAAACATTCAGTACTTC. This sequence encodes CASRKLAKNIQYF.